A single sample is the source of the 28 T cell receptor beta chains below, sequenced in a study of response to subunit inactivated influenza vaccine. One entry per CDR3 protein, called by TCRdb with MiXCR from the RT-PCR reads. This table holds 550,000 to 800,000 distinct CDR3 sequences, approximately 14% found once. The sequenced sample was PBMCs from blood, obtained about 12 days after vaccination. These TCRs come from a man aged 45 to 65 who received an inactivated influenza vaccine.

The CDR3 region has the DNA TGTGCCAGCAGCCAAGAGACTAGCGGCAATGAGCAGTTCTTC. It translates to CASSQETSGNEQFF. This chain connects TRBV4-2 to TRBJ2-1; 9 nucleotides line up with TRBD2. V lost 0 bases and J lost 6; bases outside the gene matches: 0. CDR1 and CDR2 (germline): LGHNA, YNFKEQ. This CDR3 is built from 14 residues.

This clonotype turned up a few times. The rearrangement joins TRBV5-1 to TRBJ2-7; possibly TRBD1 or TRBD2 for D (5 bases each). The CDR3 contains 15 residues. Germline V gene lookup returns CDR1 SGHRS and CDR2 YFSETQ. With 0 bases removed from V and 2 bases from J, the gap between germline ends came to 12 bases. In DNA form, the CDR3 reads TGCGCCAGCAGCTTGGCCGGGACCCCTACCTACGAGCAGTACTTC. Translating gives CASSLAGTPTYEQYF.

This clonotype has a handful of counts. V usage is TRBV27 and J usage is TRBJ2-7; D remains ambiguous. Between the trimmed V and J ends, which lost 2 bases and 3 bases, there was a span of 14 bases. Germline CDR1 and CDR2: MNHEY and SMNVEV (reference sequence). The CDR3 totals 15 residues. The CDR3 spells CASSLHAHGYYEQYF. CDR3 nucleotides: TGTGCCAGCAGTTTACACGCACACGGTTACTACGAGCAGTACTTC.

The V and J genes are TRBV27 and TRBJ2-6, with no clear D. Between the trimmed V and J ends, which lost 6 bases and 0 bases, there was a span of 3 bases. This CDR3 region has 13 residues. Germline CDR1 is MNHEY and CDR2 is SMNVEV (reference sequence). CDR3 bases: TGTGCCAGCAGACTCTCTGGGGCCAACGTCCTGACTTTC. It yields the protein CASRLSGANVLTF.

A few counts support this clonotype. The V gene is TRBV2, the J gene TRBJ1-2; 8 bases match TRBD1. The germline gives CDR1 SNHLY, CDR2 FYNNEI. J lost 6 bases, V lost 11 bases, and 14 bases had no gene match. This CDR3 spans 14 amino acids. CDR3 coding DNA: TGTGCCTCAATTCGGCCAGGGGGCAGCAATGGCTACACCTTC. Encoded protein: CASIRPGGSNGYTF.

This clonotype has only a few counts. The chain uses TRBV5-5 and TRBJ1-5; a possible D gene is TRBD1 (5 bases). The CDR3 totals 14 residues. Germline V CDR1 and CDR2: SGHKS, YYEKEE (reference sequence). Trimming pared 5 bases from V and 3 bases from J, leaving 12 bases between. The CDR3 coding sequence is TGTGCCAGCAGGTGGGACCTTTCCAATCAGCCCCAGCATTTT. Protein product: CASRWDLSNQPQHF.

CDR3 DNA sequence: TGTGCCAGCAGCTCAGGGGAGTTGGGGTCGGAGACCCAGTACTTC. This translates into CASSSGELGSETQYF. The chain carries TRBV7-9 and TRBJ2-5; D possibly corresponds to TRBD1 (6 bases). The CDR3 has 15 residues. Looked up from germline, CDR1 is SEHNR and CDR2 is FQNEAQ (reference sequence). Trimming removed 4 bases from V and 5 bases from J, with 17 bases in between.

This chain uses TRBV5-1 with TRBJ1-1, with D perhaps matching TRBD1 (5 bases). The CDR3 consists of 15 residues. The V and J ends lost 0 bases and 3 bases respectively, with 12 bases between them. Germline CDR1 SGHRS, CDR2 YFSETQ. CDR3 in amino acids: CASSLEPGADTEAFF. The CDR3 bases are TGCGCCAGCAGCTTGGAACCTGGGGCGGACACTGAAGCTTTCTTT.

CDR3 residues: CASSHGTGREKLFF. The DNA for the CDR3 is TGCGCCAGCAGCCACGGGACAGGCCGCGAAAAACTGTTTTTT. The chain links TRBV4-1 to TRBJ1-4, with 8 bases identical to TRBD1. Germline V gene lookup returns CDR1 MGHRA and CDR2 YSYEKL. The CDR3 extends over 14 amino acids. Germline trimming cut 3 bases from V and 8 bases from J; bases unmatched to any gene: 5.

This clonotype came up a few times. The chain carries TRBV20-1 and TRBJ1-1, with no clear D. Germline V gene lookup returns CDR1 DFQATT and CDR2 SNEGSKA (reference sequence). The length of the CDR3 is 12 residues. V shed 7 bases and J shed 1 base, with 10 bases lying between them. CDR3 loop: CSGKGPNTEAFF. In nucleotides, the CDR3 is TGCAGTGGCAAAGGGCCGAACACTGAAGCTTTCTTT.

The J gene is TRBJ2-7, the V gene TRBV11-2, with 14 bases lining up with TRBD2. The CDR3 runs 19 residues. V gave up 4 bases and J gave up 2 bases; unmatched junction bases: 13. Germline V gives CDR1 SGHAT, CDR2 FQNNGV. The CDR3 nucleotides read TGTGCCAGCAGCTCGGGACCGACTAGCGGGAGGGTCCCTCCCTACGAGCAGTACTTC. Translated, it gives CASSSGPTSGRVPPYEQYF. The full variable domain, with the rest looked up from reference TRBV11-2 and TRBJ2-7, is EAGVAQSPRYKIIEKRQSVAFWCNPISGHATLYWYQQILGQGPKLLIQFQNNGVVDDSQLPKDRFSAERLKGVDSTLKIQPAKLEDSAVYLCASSSGPTSGRVPPYEQYFGPGTRLTVT.

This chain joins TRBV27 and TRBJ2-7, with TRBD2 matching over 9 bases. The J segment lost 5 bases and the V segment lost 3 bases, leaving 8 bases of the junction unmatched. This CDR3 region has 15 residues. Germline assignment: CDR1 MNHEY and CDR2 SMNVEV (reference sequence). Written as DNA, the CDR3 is TGTGCCAGCAGTTTTCGCCTAGCGGGGTTCGACGAGCAGTACTTC. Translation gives CASSFRLAGFDEQYF.

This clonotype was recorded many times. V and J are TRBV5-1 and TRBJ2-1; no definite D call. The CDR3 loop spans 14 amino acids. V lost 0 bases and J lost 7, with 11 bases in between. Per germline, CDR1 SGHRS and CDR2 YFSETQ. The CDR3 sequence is CASSLAVAENEQFF. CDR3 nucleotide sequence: TGCGCCAGCAGCTTGGCCGTTGCTGAGAATGAGCAGTTCTTC.

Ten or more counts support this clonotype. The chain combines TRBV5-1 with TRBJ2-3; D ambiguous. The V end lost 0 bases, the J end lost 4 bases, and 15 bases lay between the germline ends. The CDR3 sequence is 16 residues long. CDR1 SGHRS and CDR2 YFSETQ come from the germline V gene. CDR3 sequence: CASSLEPNQPSDTQYF. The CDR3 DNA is TGCGCCAGCAGCTTGGAACCCAACCAACCCTCAGATACGCAGTATTTT.

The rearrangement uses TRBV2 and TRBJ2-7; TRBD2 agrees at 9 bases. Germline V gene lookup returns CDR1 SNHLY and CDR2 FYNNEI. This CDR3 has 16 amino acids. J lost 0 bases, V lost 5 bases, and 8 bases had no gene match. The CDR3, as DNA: TGTGCCAGCAGTTCCCCTAGCGGGGAAGCCTCCTACGAGCAGTACTTC. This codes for CASSSPSGEASYEQYF.

CDR3: CASSKALAGPTGELFF. CDR3 bases: TGTGCCAGTAGTAAAGCCCTAGCGGGGCCCACCGGGGAGCTGTTTTTT. V gene TRBV19 combines with J gene TRBJ2-2, with TRBD2 identical over 9 bases. This CDR3 comprises 16 residues. V lost 4 bases and J lost 4; bases outside the gene matches: 7. Germline loops: CDR1 LNHDA, CDR2 SQIVND (reference sequence).

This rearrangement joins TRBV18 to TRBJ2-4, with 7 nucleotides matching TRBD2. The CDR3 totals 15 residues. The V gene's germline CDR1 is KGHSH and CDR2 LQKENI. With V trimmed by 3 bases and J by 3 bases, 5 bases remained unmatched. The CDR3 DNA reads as TGTGCCAGCTCACCCCTCCGGGGGGACAAAAACATTCAGTACTTC. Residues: CASSPLRGDKNIQYF. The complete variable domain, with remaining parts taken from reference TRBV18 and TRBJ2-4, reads NAGVMQNPRHLVRRRGQEARLRCSPMKGHSHVYWYRQLPEEGLKFMVYLQKENIIDESGMPKERFSAEFPKEGPSILRIQQVVRGDSAAYFCASSPLRGDKNIQYFGAGTRLSVL.

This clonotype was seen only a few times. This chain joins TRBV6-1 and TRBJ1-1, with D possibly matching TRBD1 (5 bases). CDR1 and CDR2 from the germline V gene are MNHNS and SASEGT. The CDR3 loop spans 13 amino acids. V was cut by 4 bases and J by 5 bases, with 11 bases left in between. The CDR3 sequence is CASSAQGYTEAFF. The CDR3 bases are TGTGCCAGCAGTGCCCAGGGTTATACTGAAGCTTTCTTT.

CDR3 nucleotides: TGTGCCAGCAGAGCGGCTGATGCCTACGAGCAGTACTTC. Amino acids: CASRAADAYEQYF. The chain carries TRBV6-1 and TRBJ2-7, with a tentative D call TRBD2 (5 bases). There are 13 residues in the CDR3. Germline values: CDR1 MNHNS, CDR2 SASEGT. Trimming stripped 6 bases from V and 2 bases from J, with 11 bases between.

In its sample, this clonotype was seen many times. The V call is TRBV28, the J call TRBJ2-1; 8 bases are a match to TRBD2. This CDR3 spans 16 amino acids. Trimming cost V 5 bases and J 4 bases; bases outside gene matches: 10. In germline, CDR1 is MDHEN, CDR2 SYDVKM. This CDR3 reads CASSQYSGTPYNEQFF. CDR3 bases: TGTGCCAGCAGTCAATATAGCGGGACCCCATACAATGAGCAGTTCTTC. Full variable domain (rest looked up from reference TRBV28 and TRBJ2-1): DVKVTQSSRYLVKRTGEKVFLECVQDMDHENMFWYRQDPGLGLRLIYFSYDVKMKEKGDIPEGYSVSREKKERFSLILESASTNQTSMYLCASSQYSGTPYNEQFFGPGTRLTVL.

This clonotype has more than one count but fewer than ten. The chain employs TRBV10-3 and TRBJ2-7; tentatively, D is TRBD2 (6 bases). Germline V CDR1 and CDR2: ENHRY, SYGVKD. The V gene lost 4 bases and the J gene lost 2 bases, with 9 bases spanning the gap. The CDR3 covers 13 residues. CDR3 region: CAISGAGPYEQYF. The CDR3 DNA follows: TGTGCCATCAGTGGTGCGGGACCCTACGAGCAGTACTTC.

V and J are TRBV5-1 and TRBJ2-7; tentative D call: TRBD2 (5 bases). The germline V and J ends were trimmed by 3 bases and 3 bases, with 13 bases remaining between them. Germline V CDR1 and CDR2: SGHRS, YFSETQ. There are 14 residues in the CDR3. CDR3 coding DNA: TGCGCCAGCAGCTCAGCAGGACTGAACTACGAGCAGTACTTC. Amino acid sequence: CASSSAGLNYEQYF. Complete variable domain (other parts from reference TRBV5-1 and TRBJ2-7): KAGVTQTPRYLIKTRGQQVTLSCSPISGHRSVSWYQQTPGQGLQFLFEYFSETQRNKGNFPGRFSGRQFSNSRSEMNVSTLELGDSALYLCASSSAGLNYEQYFGPGTRLTVT.

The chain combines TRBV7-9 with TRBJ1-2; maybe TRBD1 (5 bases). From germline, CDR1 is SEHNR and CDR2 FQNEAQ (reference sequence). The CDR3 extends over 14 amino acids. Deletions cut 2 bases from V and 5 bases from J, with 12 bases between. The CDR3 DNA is TGTGCCAGCAGCTTACCAGGGACGTTGTATGGCTACACCTTC. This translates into CASSLPGTLYGYTF.

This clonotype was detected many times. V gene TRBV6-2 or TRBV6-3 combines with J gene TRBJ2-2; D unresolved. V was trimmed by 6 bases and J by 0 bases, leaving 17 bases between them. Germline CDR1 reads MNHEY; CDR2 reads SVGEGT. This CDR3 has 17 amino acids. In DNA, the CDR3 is TGTGCCAGCAGCCGACCTCTAGGTGGGGCGAACACCGGGGAGCTGTTTTTT. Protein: CASSRPLGGANTGELFF.

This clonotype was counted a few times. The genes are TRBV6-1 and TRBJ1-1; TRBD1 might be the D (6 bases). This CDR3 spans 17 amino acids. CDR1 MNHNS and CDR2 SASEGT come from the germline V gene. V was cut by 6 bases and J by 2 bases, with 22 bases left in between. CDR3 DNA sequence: TGTGCCAGCAGCACCCAACCCTTCGGGACAACTAACACTGAAGCTTTCTTT. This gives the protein CASSTQPFGTTNTEAFF.

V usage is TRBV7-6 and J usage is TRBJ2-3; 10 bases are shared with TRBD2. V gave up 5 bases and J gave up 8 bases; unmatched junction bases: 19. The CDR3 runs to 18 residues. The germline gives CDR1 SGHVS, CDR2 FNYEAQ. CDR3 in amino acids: CASSGPPRTSGDSSTQYF. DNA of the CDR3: TGTGCCAGCAGCGGCCCCCCCCGGACTAGCGGCGATAGTAGTACGCAGTATTTT.

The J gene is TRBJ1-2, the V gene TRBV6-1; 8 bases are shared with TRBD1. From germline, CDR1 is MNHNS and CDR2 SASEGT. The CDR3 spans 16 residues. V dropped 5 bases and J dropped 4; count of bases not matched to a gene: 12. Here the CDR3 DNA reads TGTGCCAGCAGTACCACCCTCGGGACAGGAGTCTATGGCTACACCTTC. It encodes CASSTTLGTGVYGYTF.

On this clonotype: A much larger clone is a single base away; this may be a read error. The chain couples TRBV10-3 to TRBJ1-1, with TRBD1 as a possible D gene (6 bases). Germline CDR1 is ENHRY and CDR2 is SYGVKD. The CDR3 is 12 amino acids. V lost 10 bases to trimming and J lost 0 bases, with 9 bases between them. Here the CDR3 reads CASGQMNTEAFF. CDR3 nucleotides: TGTGCCAGTGGACAGATGAACACTGAAGCTTTCTTT.